This T cell receptor beta chain was documented in a study of blood T cell repertoires in COVID-19. Some clones are missing from TCRdb's copy, which holds only in-frame ones; the method was immunoSEQ multiplex PCR. The profile shows some 260,000 clones, 82% of them singletons. The material sequenced was peripheral blood. The receptor's source is an elderly woman with active or convalescent COVID-19.

CDR3 protein: CASSPWDRDDQPQHF. In nucleotides, the CDR3 is TGTGCCAGCAGCCCCTGGGACAGGGACGATCAGCCCCAGCATTTT. The chain has TRBV6-5 and TRBJ1-5; 9 bases match TRBD1. Trimming removed 6 bases from V and 5 bases from J; junction bases left unmatched: 8. This CDR3 is 15 amino acids long. Germline V CDR1 and CDR2: MNHEY, SVGAGI.